The T cell receptor (beta chain) under discussion was sequenced for a study of control samples from healthy donors and cancer patients. Libraries were prepared by immunoSEQ multiplex PCR; TCRdb keeps only in-frame clonotypes and omits some of them. This table has about 75,000 clones, over 65% appearing once. CDR1 and CDR2 (germline): MNHEY, SVGAGI. This CDR3 region has 15 residues. V lost 8 bases, J lost 6 bases, and 9 bases stayed unmatched. The sample comprised blood. The sequence was obtained from a man aged 45 to 65 in good health. This sequence joins TRBV6-5 and TRBJ2-2, with 10 bases lining up with TRBD2. The CDR3 DNA reads TGTGCCAGCTTTCCCGGACTAGCGGAGGCCGGGGAGCTGTTTTTT. Encoded protein: CASFPGLAEAGELFF.